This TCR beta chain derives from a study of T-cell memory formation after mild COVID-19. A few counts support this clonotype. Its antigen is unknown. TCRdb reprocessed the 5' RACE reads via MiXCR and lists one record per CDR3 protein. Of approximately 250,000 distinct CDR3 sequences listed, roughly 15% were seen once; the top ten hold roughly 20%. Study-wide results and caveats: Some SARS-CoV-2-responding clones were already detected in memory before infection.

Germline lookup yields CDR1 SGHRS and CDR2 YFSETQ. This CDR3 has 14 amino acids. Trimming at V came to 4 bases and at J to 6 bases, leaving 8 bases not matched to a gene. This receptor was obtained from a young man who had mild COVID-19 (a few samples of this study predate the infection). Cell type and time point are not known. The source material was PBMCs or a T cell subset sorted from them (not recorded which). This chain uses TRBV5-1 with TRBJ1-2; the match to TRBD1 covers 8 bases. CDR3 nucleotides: TGCGCCAGCAGCCCCGGACAGGGCGGTGATGGCTACACCTTC. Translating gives CASSPGQGGDGYTF. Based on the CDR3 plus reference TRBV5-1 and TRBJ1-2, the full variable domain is KAGVTQTPRYLIKTRGQQVTLSCSPISGHRSVSWYQQTPGQGLQFLFEYFSETQRNKGNFPGRFSGRQFSNSRSEMNVSTLELGDSALYLCASSPGQGGDGYTFGSGTRLTVV.